The 19 T cell receptor beta chains below were found in one sample sequenced in a study of human T cells and chemical hapten exposure. As for time point: patch test 2, 6 weeks after DPC sensitization. Treatment denoted: therapeutic diphenylcyclopropenone sensitization with weekly scalp DPC. TCRdb re-called the RACE reads with MiXCR, one entry per CDR3 protein. The sample lists roughly 94,000 distinct CDR3 sequences, 9% to 9.5% occurring once. The sequenced sample was whole blood, obtained in connection with sensitization to the hapten diphenylcyclopropenone (DPC). The receptor set was obtained from a woman between 40 and 55 years old with alopecia areata. Some clones in this sample may be carry-over from other donors' samples.

The chain uses TRBV14 and TRBJ1-3, with no clear D. Trimming took 6 bases from V and 4 from J, leaving 10 bases between them. Germline values: CDR1 SGHDN, CDR2 FVKESK. CDR3 length equals 13 residues. The CDR3 region has the DNA TGTGCCAGCAGTCCCAGTGGCGGAAACACCATATATTTT. Its protein product is CASSPSGGNTIYF.

This clonotype turned up a few times. The chain couples TRBV29-1 to TRBJ2-5, with 8 bases aligning to TRBD1. From germline, CDR1 is SQVTM and CDR2 ANQGSEA. CDR3 length equals 13 residues. V lost 8 bases to trimming and J lost 1 base; unmatched junction nucleotides: 6. The DNA of the CDR3 is TGCAGCATAAAAACAGGGGGCCAAGAGACCCAGTACTTC. This codes for CSIKTGGQETQYF.

V usage is TRBV29-1 and J usage is TRBJ1-5, with a tentative D call TRBD1 (6 bases). Per germline, CDR1 SQVTM and CDR2 ANQGSEA. The V end was cut by 4 bases, the J end by 5 bases, with 12 bases between. The CDR3 covers 13 residues. As DNA, the CDR3 is TGCAGCGTTGCAGACAGGTTCGATCAGCCCCAGCATTTT. The encoded protein is CSVADRFDQPQHF.

This clonotype showed up just a few times. This chain links TRBV6-5 with TRBJ2-7, with a tentative D call TRBD1 (6 bases). The ends were cut back, 6 bases at V and 2 bases at J, with 20 bases in the middle. This CDR3 contains 16 residues. The V gene's germline CDR1 is MNHEY and CDR2 SVGAGI. CDR3 DNA sequence: TGTGCCAGCAGCCGTAATCGGGACACCAACCCCTACGAGCAGTACTTC. This sequence encodes CASSRNRDTNPYEQYF.

The V gene is TRBV2, the J gene TRBJ2-5, with 7 bases that match TRBD2. The CDR3 spans 13 residues. V lost 6 bases to trimming and J lost 4 bases; unmatched junction nucleotides: 5. CDR1 and CDR2 from the germline V gene are SNHLY and FYNNEI. Here the CDR3 DNA reads TGTGCCAGCAGAACCGGGACTACAGAGACCCAGTACTTC. It specifies CASRTGTTETQYF. Using reference TRBV2 and TRBJ2-5 for the parts outside the CDR3, the full variable domain is EPEVTQTPSHQVTQMGQEVILRCVPISNHLYFYWYRQILGQKVEFLVSFYNNEISEKSEIFDDQFSVERPDGSNFTLKIRSTKLEDSAMYFCASRTGTTETQYFGPGTRLLVL.

The sample holds many counts of this clonotype. CDR3: CASSLWTGQGASSGANVLTF. CDR3 DNA: TGTGCCAGCAGCTTATGGACGGGACAGGGGGCGTCTTCTGGGGCCAACGTCCTGACTTTC. The rearrangement links TRBV11-2 to TRBJ2-6, with 12 bases fitting TRBD1. The V and J ends lost 2 bases and 1 base, in that order; junction bases with no gene match: 9. Germline CDR1 reads SGHAT; CDR2 reads FQNNGV. There are 20 residues in the CDR3. The whole variable domain, remainder taken from reference TRBV11-2 and TRBJ2-6, is EAGVAQSPRYKIIEKRQSVAFWCNPISGHATLYWYQQILGQGPKLLIQFQNNGVVDDSQLPKDRFSAERLKGVDSTLKIQPAKLEDSAVYLCASSLWTGQGASSGANVLTFGAGSRLTVL.

In this sample, this clonotype turned up many times. J is TRBJ1-1 and V is TRBV28; no firm D call. Germline CDR1 and CDR2: MDHEN and SYDVKM. The V end lost 5 bases, the J end lost 1 base, and 11 bases lay between the germline ends. The CDR3 consists of 14 residues. This CDR3 reads CASSIYQQNTEAFF. CDR3 sequence (DNA): TGTGCCAGCAGTATTTATCAACAGAACACTGAAGCTTTCTTT. Drawing the rest from reference TRBV28 and TRBJ1-1, the complete variable domain is DVKVTQSSRYLVKRTGEKVFLECVQDMDHENMFWYRQDPGLGLRLIYFSYDVKMKEKGDIPEGYSVSREKKERFSLILESASTNQTSMYLCASSIYQQNTEAFFGQGTRLTVV.

This clonotype was seen more than once but under ten times. The chain recombines TRBV5-5 with TRBJ2-7, with 7 bases lining up with TRBD1. The CDR3 is made up of 12 amino acids. Germline V CDR1 and CDR2: SGHKS, YYEKEE (reference sequence). Unmatched junction bases numbered 7, after V lost 7 bases and J lost 6 bases. CDR3 protein: CASSRQGAEQYF. The CDR3 region has the DNA TGTGCCAGCTCGAGACAGGGAGCCGAGCAGTACTTC. The full variable domain, rest sourced from reference TRBV5-5 and TRBJ2-7, is DAGVTQSPTHLIKTRGQQVTLRCSPISGHKSVSWYQQVLGQGPQFIFQYYEKEERGRGNFPDRFSARQFPNYSSELNVNALLLGDSALYLCASSRQGAEQYFGPGTRLTVT.

This clonotype was counted at least ten times. The chain links TRBV7-2 to TRBJ2-3; a weak D match, TRBD2 (6 bases). V lost 7 bases and J lost 4, with 12 bases in between. CDR1 and CDR2 from the germline V gene are SGHTA and FQGNSA. The CDR3 runs to 13 residues. The CDR3 sequence is CASTTSWADTQYF. The CDR3 bases are TGTGCCAGCACCACTAGCTGGGCAGATACGCAGTATTTT.

A word on this clonotype: A read error may be the cause here, since a much bigger clone is one base away. The chain couples TRBV2 to TRBJ2-7; D is unresolved. This CDR3 is built from 11 residues. CDR1 and CDR2 (germline): SNHLY, FYNNEI. The CDR3 sequence is CVSSRVYEQYF. CDR3 DNA: TGTGTCAGCAGCCGGGTTTACGAGCAGTACTTC.

The chain uses TRBV28 and TRBJ2-3, with 7 bases matching TRBD2. Trimming at V came to 3 bases and at J to 3 bases, leaving 9 bases not matched to a gene. Germline V gives CDR1 MDHEN, CDR2 SYDVKM. CDR3 length: 16 amino acids. CDR3: CASSLKGREITDTQYF. The CDR3 region has the DNA TGTGCCAGCAGTTTGAAAGGGCGGGAGATAACAGATACGCAGTATTTT.

The V and J genes are TRBV6-5 and TRBJ2-2; 8 bases match TRBD1. The CDR3 sequence is 15 residues long. V lost 8 bases, J lost 6 bases, and 11 bases stayed unmatched. Germline-derived CDR1 and CDR2 are MNHEY and SVGAGI. The CDR3 DNA reads as TGTGCCAGCCGATTCCGACAGGGGAGTCCCGGGGAGCTGTTTTTT. Encoded protein: CASRFRQGSPGELFF.

This clonotype was detected a few times. This chain uses TRBV2 with TRBJ2-3; perhaps D is TRBD1 or TRBD2 (5 bases each). CDR1 is SNHLY and CDR2 is FYNNEI in the germline V gene. This CDR3 has 13 residues. V lost 4 bases, J lost 8 bases, and 13 bases lay in between. The CDR3 loop is CASSGDQPFTQYF. The CDR3 DNA reads as TGTGCCAGCAGTGGGGACCAGCCGTTTACGCAGTATTTT.

This clonotype was counted many times. The rearrangement joins TRBV7-2 to TRBJ2-1, with a possible D match to TRBD2 (6 bases). The V gene lost 1 base and the J gene lost 0 bases, with 7 bases spanning the gap. The CDR3 sequence is 15 residues long. Germline V CDR1 and CDR2: SGHTA, FQGNSA. CDR3 loop: CASSLGGASYNEQFF. CDR3 bases: TGTGCCAGCAGCTTAGGCGGGGCCTCCTACAATGAGCAGTTCTTC.

This clonotype occurred a few times. The CDR3 here is CASSLVEIQPQHF. CDR3 in DNA: TGTGCCAGCAGCTTAGTAGAGATTCAGCCCCAGCATTTT. The chain carries TRBV7-2 and TRBJ1-5; D is unresolved. The CDR3 is made up of 13 amino acids. Trimming took 1 base from V and 6 from J, leaving 7 bases between them. Germline assignment: CDR1 SGHTA and CDR2 FQGNSA.

This clonotype appeared many times. The rearrangement joins TRBV11-2 to TRBJ2-5; 10 bases are a match to TRBD2. The CDR3 runs 15 residues. V lost 3 bases and J lost 4; bases outside the gene matches: 5. Germline-derived CDR1 and CDR2 are SGHAT and FQNNGV. The DNA of the CDR3 is TGTGCCAGCAGCTTGGGAGCGGGAGGGCGAGAGACCCAGTACTTC. Its translation is CASSLGAGGRETQYF.

There are a few counts of this clonotype. The V and J genes are TRBV28 and TRBJ1-4, with TRBD1 matching 7 bases. Looked up from germline, CDR1 is MDHEN and CDR2 is SYDVKM. V shed 8 bases and J 7 bases; nucleotides not matched to a gene: 10. The CDR3 is 14 amino acids. CDR3 in amino acids: CASGTGQRTEKLFF. The CDR3, as DNA: TGTGCCAGCGGGACGGGACAGAGAACTGAAAAACTGTTTTTT.

The V call is TRBV3-1, the J call TRBJ2-5, with D tentatively TRBD1 (6 bases). CDR3 length equals 14 residues. Germline V lookup: CDR1 LGHDT, CDR2 YNNKEL (reference sequence). With 7 bases removed from V and 2 bases from J, the gap between germline ends came to 14 bases. CDR3 residues: CASKATGGQETQYF. CDR3 in DNA: TGTGCCAGCAAGGCGACAGGTGGTCAAGAGACCCAGTACTTC.

The chain uses TRBV28 and TRBJ2-1; D might be TRBD1 or TRBD2, each matching 6 bases. CDR3 size: 13 residues. Germline V gene sequence: CDR1 MDHEN, CDR2 SYDVKM. Trimming stripped 5 bases from V and 9 bases from J, with 14 bases between. CDR3 DNA: TGTGCCAGCAGTGGGGGGCACTCCCGTGAGCAGTTCTTC. Amino acid sequence: CASSGGHSREQFF.